This TCR beta chain was recovered during a study of cytomegalovirus exposure and HLA in healthy donors. It was with 60 Vbeta and 13 Jbeta primers that the PCR ran. TCRdb's table, derived via immunoSEQ multiplex PCR, lists solely in-frame clones and lacks some. The sample lists 170,000 or so clones, around 77% occurring once. Germline CDR1 SGHTA, CDR2 FQGTGA. After removal of 5 bases from V and 7 bases from J, the junction contained 10 bases not matched to a gene. The CDR3 totals 18 residues. The sequenced material came from PBMCs. The origin of this receptor is a woman in her 30s in good health and CMV-seronegative. V and J are TRBV7-3 and TRBJ2-2; 16 bases fit TRBD2. CDR3 protein: CASSPPGLAGGQGGELFF. The CDR3 DNA reads as TGTGCCAGCAGCCCCCCGGGACTAGCGGGGGGGCAGGGCGGGGAGCTGTTTTTT.